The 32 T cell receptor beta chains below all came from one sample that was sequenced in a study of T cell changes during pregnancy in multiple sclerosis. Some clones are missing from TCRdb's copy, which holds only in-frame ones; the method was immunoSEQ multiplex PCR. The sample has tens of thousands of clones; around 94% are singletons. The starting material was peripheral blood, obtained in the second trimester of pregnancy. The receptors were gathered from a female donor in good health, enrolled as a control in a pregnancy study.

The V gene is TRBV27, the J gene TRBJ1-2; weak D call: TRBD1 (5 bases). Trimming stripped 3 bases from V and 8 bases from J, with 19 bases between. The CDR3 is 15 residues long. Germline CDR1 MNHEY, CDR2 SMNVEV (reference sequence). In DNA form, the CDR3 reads TGTGCCAGCAGTTTGGGGCCCGGGTGGGCTACCGGCTACACCTTC. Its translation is CASSLGPGWATGYTF.

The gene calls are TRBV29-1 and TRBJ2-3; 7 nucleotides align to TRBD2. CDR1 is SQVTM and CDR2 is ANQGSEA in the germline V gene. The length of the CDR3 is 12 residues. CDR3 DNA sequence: TGCAGTGCGGGAGTTCGGGCTGAGTCGCAGTATTTT. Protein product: CSAGVRAESQYF.

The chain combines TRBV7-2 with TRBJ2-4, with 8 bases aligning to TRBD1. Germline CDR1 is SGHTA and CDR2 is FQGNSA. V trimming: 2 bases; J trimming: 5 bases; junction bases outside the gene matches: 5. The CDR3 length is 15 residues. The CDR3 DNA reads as TGTGCCAGCAGCTTATCCAGGGGGCTCGAAAACATTCAGTACTTC. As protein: CASSLSRGLENIQYF.

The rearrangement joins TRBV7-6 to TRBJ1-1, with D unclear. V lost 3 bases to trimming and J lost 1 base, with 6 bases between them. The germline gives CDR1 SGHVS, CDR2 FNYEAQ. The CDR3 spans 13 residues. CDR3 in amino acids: CASSLGENTEAFF. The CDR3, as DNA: TGTGCCAGCAGCTTGGGCGAGAACACTGAAGCTTTCTTT.

The CDR3 DNA reads as TGTGCTAGTGGTTTGGGCGGGGGCTCCTACAATGAGCAGTTCTTC. Translating gives CASGLGGGSYNEQFF. The chain recombines TRBV12-5 with TRBJ2-1; 7 nucleotides match TRBD2. CDR3 length: 15 amino acids. The germline V gene encodes CDR1 LGHNT and CDR2 FRNRAP. V dropped 1 base and J dropped 0; count of bases not matched to a gene: 0.

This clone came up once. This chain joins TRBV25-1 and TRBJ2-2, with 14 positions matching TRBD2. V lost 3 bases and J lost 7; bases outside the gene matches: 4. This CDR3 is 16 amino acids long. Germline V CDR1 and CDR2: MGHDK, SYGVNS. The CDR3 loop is CASSDPGLAGGGELFF. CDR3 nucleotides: TGTGCCAGCAGTGATCCCGGACTAGCGGGAGGCGGGGAGCTGTTTTTT. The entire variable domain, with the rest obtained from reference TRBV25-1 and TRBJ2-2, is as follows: EADIYQTPRYLVIGTGKKITLECSQTMGHDKMYWYQQDPGMELHLIHYSYGVNSTEKGDLSSESTVSRIRTEHFPLTLESARPSHTSQYLCASSDPGLAGGGELFFGEGSRLTVL.

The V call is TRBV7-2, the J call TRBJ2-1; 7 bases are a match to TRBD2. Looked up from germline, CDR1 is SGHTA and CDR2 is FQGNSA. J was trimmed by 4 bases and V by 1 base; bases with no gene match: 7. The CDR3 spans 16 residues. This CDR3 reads CASSLVGRAWYNEQFF. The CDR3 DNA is TGTGCCAGCAGCTTAGTTGGGAGGGCCTGGTACAATGAGCAGTTCTTC. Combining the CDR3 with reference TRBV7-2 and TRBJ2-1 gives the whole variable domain GAGVSQSPSNKVTEKGKDVELRCDPISGHTALYWYRQSLGQGLEFLIYFQGNSAPDKSGLPSDRFSAERTGGSVSTLTIQRTQQEDSAVYLCASSLVGRAWYNEQFFGPGTRLTVL.

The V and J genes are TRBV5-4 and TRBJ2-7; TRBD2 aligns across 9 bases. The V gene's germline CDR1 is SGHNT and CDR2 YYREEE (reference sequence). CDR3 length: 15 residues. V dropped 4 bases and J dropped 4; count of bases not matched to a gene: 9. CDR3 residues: CASSPDSGSRYEQYF. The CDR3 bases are TGTGCCAGCAGCCCCGATAGCGGGAGTCGGTACGAGCAGTACTTC.

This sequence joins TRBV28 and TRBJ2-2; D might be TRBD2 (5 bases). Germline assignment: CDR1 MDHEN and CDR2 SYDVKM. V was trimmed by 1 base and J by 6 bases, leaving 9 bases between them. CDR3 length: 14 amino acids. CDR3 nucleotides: TGTGCCAGCAGTTTATCTAGCATGGCCGGGGAGCTGTTTTTT. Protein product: CASSLSSMAGELFF.

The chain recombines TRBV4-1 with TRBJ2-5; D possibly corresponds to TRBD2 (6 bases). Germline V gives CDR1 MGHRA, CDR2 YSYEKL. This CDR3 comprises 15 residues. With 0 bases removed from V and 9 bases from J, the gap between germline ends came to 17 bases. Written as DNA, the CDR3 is TGCGCCAGCAGCCAAGAGGGTTACAGGTCGGGGGCCCAGTACTTC. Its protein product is CASSQEGYRSGAQYF.

The CDR3 DNA reads as TGTGCCAGCAGCCTGGACAGAAGCACAGATACGCAGTATTTT. Translated, it gives CASSLDRSTDTQYF. V gene TRBV5-5 combines with J gene TRBJ2-3; weak D call: TRBD1 (6 bases). The V gene's germline CDR1 is SGHKS and CDR2 YYEKEE (reference sequence). The V end was cut by 4 bases, the J end by 0 bases, with 9 bases between. CDR3 length: 14 amino acids.

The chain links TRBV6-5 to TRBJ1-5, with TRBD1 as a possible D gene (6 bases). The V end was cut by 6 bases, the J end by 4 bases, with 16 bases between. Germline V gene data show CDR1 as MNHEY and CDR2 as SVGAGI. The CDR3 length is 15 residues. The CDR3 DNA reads TGTGCCAGCAGCGCCGGGACACTCGCGAATCAGCCCCAGCATTTT. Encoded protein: CASSAGTLANQPQHF.

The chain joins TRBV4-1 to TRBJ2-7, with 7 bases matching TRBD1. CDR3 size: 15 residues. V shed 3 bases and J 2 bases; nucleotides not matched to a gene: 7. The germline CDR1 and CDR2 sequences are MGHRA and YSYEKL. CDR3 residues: CASSQLTGVPYEQYF. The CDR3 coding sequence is TGCGCCAGCAGCCAGCTAACAGGGGTACCCTACGAGCAGTACTTC.

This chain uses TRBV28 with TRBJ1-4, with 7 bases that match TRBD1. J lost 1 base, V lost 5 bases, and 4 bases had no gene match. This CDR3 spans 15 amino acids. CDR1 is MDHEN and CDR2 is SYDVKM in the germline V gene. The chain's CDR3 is CASSPDRETNEKLFF. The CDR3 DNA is TGTGCCAGCAGTCCAGACAGGGAAACTAATGAAAAACTGTTTTTT.

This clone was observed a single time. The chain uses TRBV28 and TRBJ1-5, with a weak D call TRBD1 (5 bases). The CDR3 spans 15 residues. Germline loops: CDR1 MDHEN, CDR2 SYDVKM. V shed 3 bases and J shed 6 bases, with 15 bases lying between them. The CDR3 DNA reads TGTGCCAGCAGTTTTTCCCGGCCAGGGTCTCAGCCCCAGCATTTT. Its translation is CASSFSRPGSQPQHF.

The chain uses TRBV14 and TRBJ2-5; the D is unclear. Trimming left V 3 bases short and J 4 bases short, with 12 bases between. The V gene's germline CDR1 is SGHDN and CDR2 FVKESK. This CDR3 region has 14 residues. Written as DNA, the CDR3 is TGTGCCAGCAGCCATCTCCAGAATGGAGAGACCCAGTACTTC. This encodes CASSHLQNGETQYF. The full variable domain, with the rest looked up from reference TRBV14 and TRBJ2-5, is EAGVTQFPSHSVIEKGQTVTLRCDPISGHDNLYWYRRVMGKEIKFLLHFVKESKQDESGMPNNRFLAERTGGTYSTLKVQPAELEDSGVYFCASSHLQNGETQYFGPGTRLLVL.

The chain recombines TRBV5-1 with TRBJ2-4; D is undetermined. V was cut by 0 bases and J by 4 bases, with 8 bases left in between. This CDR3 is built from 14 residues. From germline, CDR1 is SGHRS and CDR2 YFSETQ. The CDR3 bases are TGCGCCAGCAGCTTGGGCCAGGAAAAAAACATTCAGTACTTC. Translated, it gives CASSLGQEKNIQYF. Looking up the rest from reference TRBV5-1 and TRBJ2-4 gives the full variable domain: KAGVTQTPRYLIKTRGQQVTLSCSPISGHRSVSWYQQTPGQGLQFLFEYFSETQRNKGNFPGRFSGRQFSNSRSEMNVSTLELGDSALYLCASSLGQEKNIQYFGAGTRLSVL.

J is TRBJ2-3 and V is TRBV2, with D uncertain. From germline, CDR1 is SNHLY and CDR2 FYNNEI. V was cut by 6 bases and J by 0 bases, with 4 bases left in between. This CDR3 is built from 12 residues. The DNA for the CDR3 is TGTGCCAGCAGCTTTAGCACAGATACGCAGTATTTT. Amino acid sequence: CASSFSTDTQYF.

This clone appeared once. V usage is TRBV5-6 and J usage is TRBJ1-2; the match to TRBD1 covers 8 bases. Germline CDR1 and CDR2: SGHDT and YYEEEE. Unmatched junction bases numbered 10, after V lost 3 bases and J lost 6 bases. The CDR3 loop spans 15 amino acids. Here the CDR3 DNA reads TGTGCCAGCAGCTCCGGACAGGGTCCACTGCATGGCTACACCTTC. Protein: CASSSGQGPLHGYTF.

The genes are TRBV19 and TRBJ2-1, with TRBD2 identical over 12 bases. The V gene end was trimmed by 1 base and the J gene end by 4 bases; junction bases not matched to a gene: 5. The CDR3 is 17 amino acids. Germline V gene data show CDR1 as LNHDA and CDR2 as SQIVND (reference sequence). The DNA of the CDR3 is TGTGCCAGTAGTATAGGGACTAGCGGGACGGCGTACAATGAGCAGTTCTTC. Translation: CASSIGTSGTAYNEQFF.

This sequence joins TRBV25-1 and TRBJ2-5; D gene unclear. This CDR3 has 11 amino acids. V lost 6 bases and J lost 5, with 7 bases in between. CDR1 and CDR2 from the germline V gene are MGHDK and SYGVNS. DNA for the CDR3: TGTGCCAGCAGCCGGTGGGAGACCCAGTACTTC. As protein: CASSRWETQYF.

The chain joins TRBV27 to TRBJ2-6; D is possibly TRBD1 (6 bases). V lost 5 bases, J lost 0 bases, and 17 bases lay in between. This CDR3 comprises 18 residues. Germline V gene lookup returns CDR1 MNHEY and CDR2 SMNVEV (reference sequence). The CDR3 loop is CASSILQGPGSGANVLTF. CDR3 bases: TGTGCCAGCAGTATCCTACAGGGACCTGGCTCTGGGGCCAACGTCCTGACTTTC.

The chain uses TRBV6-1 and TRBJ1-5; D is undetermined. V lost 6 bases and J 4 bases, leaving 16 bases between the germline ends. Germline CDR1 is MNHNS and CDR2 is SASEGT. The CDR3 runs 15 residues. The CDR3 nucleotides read TGTGCCAGCAGCCTAAACAGTGTCTTTAATCAGCCCCAGCATTTT. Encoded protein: CASSLNSVFNQPQHF.

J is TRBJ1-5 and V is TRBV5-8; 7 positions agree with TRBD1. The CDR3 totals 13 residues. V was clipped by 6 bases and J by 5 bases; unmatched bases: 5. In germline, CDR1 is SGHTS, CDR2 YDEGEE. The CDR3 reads CASISDRDQPQHF. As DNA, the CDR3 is TGTGCCAGCATCTCAGACAGGGATCAGCCCCAGCATTTT.

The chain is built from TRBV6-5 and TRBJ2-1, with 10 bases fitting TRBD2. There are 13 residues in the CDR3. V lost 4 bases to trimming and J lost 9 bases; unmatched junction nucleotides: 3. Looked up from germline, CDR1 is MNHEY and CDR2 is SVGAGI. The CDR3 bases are TGTGCCAGCAGTTGGCTAGCGGGAGCTGAGCAGTTCTTC. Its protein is CASSWLAGAEQFF.

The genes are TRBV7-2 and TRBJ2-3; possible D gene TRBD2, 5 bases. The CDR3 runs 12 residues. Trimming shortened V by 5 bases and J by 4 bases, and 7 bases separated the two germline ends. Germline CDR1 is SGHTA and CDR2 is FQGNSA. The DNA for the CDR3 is TGTGCCAGCAGCCCTAGCCCAGATACGCAGTATTTT. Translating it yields CASSPSPDTQYF.

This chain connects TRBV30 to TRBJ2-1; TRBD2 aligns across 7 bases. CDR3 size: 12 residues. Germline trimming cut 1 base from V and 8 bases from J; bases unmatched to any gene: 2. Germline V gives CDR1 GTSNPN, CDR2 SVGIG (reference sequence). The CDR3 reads CAWSASGYEQFF. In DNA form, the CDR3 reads TGTGCCTGGAGTGCTAGCGGCTATGAGCAGTTCTTC.

CDR3 sequence: CASSLRPDRGTDTQYF. In DNA form, the CDR3 reads TGCGCCAGCAGCTTAAGACCGGACAGGGGGACAGATACGCAGTATTTT. The chain carries TRBV5-1 and TRBJ2-3; TRBD1 matches at 10 bases. This CDR3 is built from 16 residues. CDR1 is SGHRS, CDR2 YFSETQ, per germline. V gave up 2 bases and J gave up 3 bases; unmatched junction bases: 6.

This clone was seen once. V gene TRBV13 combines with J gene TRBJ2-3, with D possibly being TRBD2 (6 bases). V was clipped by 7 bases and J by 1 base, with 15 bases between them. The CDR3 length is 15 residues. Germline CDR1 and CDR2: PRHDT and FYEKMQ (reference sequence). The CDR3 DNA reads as TGTGCCAGCACCCTACGCACGGGGGGCACAGATACGCAGTATTTT. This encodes CASTLRTGGTDTQYF. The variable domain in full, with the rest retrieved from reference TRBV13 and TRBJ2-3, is AAGVIQSPRHLIKEKRETATLKCYPIPRHDTVYWYQQGPGQDPQFLISFYEKMQSDKGSIPDRFSAQQFSDYHSELNMSSLELGDSALYFCASTLRTGGTDTQYFGPGTRLTVL.

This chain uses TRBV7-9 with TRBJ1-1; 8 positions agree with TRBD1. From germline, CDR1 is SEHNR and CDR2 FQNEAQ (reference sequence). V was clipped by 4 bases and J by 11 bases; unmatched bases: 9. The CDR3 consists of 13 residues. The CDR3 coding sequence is TGTGCCAGCAGCTCGCCCGGGACAGGCGAGGCTTTCTTT. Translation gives CASSSPGTGEAFF.

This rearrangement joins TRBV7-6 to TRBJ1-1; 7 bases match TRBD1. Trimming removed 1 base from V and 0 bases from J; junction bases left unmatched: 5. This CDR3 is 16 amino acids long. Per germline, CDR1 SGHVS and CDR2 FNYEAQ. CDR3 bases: TGTGCCAGCAGCTTAGTTCCGGGACAGATGAACACTGAAGCTTTCTTT. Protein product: CASSLVPGQMNTEAFF.

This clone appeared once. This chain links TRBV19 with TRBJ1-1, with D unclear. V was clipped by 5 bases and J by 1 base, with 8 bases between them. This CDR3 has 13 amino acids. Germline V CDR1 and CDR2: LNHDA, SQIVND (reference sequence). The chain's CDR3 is CASSSGKNTEAFF. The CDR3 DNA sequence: TGTGCCAGTAGTTCAGGAAAGAACACTGAAGCTTTCTTT.